The rows below give T cell receptor beta chains drawn from one sample of a study of blood T cells in healthy people across ages. Using its own MiXCR run on the 5' RACE reads, TCRdb lists one record per CDR3 protein. The sample lists roughly 1,800,000 distinct CDR3 sequences, roughly 49% seen once, with 2.1% in the top ten. The sample taken for sequencing was blood. The receptors were sampled from a woman in her forties in good health. Each CDR3 is given with its conserved first and last residue. A D gene is named only where the DNA matches it firmly. Where a row states a size, it is once, few, many or the class of an expanded clone; other rows omit it.

D gene: -
clone size: few
J gene: TRBJ1-2
V gene: TRBV24-1
CDR3 protein: CATSDFTGRGYTF
CDR3 DNA: TGTGCCACCAGTGATTTTACAGGGCGCGGCTACACCTTC

D gene: -
clone size: many
J gene: TRBJ2-3
V gene: TRBV7-9
CDR3 protein: CASSPDASTDTQYF
CDR3 DNA: TGTGCCAGCAGCCCAGACGCTAGCACAGATACGCAGTATTTT

D gene: -
clone size: -
J gene: TRBJ2-7
V gene: TRBV28
CDR3 protein: CASSLQGEVYEQYF
CDR3 DNA: TGTGCCAGCAGTTTACAGGGGGAGGTCTACGAGCAGTACTTC

D gene: TRBD1
clone size: -
J gene: TRBJ1-1
V gene: TRBV7-2
CDR3 protein: CASSSSRSTGGHTEAFF
CDR3 DNA: TGTGCCAGCAGCTCCTCCAGGTCGACAGGGGGCCACACTGAAGCTTTCTTT

D gene: -
clone size: -
J gene: TRBJ2-1
V gene: TRBV5-5
CDR3 protein: CASSPVTEQFF
CDR3 DNA: TGTGCCAGCAGCCCCGTGACTGAGCAGTTCTTC

D gene: TRBD1
clone size: -
J gene: TRBJ1-4
V gene: TRBV28
CDR3 protein: CASSSDRAGTGVYNEKLFF
CDR3 DNA: TGTGCCAGCAGTTCCGACCGAGCCGGGACAGGCGTCTATAATGAAAAACTGTTTTTT

D gene: -
clone size: -
J gene: TRBJ1-2
V gene: TRBV20-1
CDR3 protein: CSVGSVYGYTF
CDR3 DNA: TGCAGCGTGGGGTCGGTCTATGGCTACACCTTC

D gene: -
clone size: once
J gene: TRBJ2-3
V gene: TRBV6-1
CDR3 protein: CASSDMRGFTDTQYF
CDR3 DNA: TGTGCCAGCAGTGATATGAGGGGGTTCACAGATACGCAGTATTTT

D gene: -
clone size: -
J gene: TRBJ1-5
V gene: TRBV12-3/TRBV12-4
CDR3 protein: CASSLVWSNQPQHF
CDR3 DNA: TGTGCCAGCAGTTTAGTGTGGAGCAATCAGCCCCAGCATTTT

D gene: -
clone size: -
J gene: TRBJ1-2
V gene: TRBV18
CDR3 protein: CASSPRDTDGYTF
CDR3 DNA: TGTGCCAGCTCTCCCCGGGACACAGATGGCTACACCTTC

D gene: TRBD1
clone size: few
J gene: TRBJ2-1
V gene: TRBV5-1
CDR3 protein: CASSYTGQTYNEQFF
CDR3 DNA: TGCGCCAGCAGCTATACGGGACAGACCTACAATGAGCAGTTCTTC

D gene: -
clone size: -
J gene: TRBJ2-7
V gene: TRBV20-1
CDR3 protein: CSARDRRRAGSSYEQYF
CDR3 DNA: TGCAGTGCTAGGGATAGGCGGCGGGCAGGGAGCTCCTACGAGCAGTACTTC

D gene: -
clone size: few
J gene: TRBJ1-2
V gene: TRBV20-1
CDR3 protein: CSARGRAGGYTF
CDR3 DNA: TGCAGTGCTAGAGGGAGGGCGGGCGGCTACACCTTC

D gene: TRBD1
clone size: -
J gene: TRBJ1-2
V gene: TRBV3-1
CDR3 protein: CAGSRGQGYGYTF
CDR3 DNA: TGTGCCGGCAGCCGGGGACAGGGATATGGCTACACCTTC

D gene: TRBD2
clone size: -
J gene: TRBJ2-3
V gene: TRBV9
CDR3 protein: CVSSPRTSGVTDTQYF
CDR3 DNA: TGTGTCAGCAGCCCCCGGACTAGCGGGGTCACAGATACGCAGTATTTT

D gene: -
clone size: -
J gene: TRBJ2-7
V gene: TRBV27
CDR3 protein: CASRRTARRNYEQYF
CDR3 DNA: TGTGCCAGCAGACGAACAGCCAGGAGAAATTACGAGCAGTACTTC

D gene: TRBD2
clone size: few
J gene: TRBJ2-1
V gene: TRBV6-5
CDR3 protein: CASSYNDKGGEQFF
CDR3 DNA: TGTGCCAGCAGTTATAACGACAAGGGAGGGGAGCAGTTCTTC

D gene: -
clone size: -
J gene: TRBJ1-2
V gene: TRBV15
CDR3 protein: CATSREGLGNYGYTF
CDR3 DNA: TGTGCCACCAGCAGAGAAGGCTTAGGGAACTATGGCTACACCTTC

D gene: TRBD1
clone size: few
J gene: TRBJ1-2
V gene: TRBV7-8
CDR3 protein: CASSGKPGGASGYTF
CDR3 DNA: TGTGCCAGCAGCGGGAAGCCAGGGGGCGCGAGTGGCTACACCTTC

D gene: TRBD1
clone size: few
J gene: TRBJ2-1
V gene: TRBV15
CDR3 protein: CATSSGRDSSYNEQFF
CDR3 DNA: TGTGCCACCAGCAGCGGACGGGACAGCTCCTACAATGAGCAGTTCTTC

D gene: -
clone size: -
J gene: TRBJ1-2
V gene: TRBV28
CDR3 protein: CASSRTLHYGYTF
CDR3 DNA: TGTGCCAGCAGTCGGACATTGCATTATGGCTACACCTTC

D gene: -
clone size: -
J gene: TRBJ2-3
V gene: TRBV6-2/TRBV6-3
CDR3 protein: CASSYIDRSTDTQYF
CDR3 DNA: TGTGCCAGCAGTTACATCGACAGGTCCACAGATACGCAGTATTTT

D gene: -
clone size: once
J gene: TRBJ1-1
V gene: TRBV6-5
CDR3 protein: CASRPGESTEAFF
CDR3 DNA: TGTGCCAGCAGGCCCGGGGAGAGCACTGAAGCTTTCTTT

D gene: TRBD2
clone size: -
J gene: TRBJ2-7
V gene: TRBV4-3
CDR3 protein: CASGESLAGYKEQYF
CDR3 DNA: TGCGCCAGCGGAGAGTCACTAGCGGGCTACAAGGAGCAGTACTTC

D gene: TRBD1
clone size: -
J gene: TRBJ1-2
V gene: TRBV12-3/TRBV12-4
CDR3 protein: CASTPQGAAGYTF
CDR3 DNA: TGTGCCAGCACCCCCCAGGGGGCGGCGGGCTACACCTTC

D gene: -
clone size: -
J gene: TRBJ1-2
V gene: TRBV4-3
CDR3 protein: CASSRMLGDRIYYGYTF
CDR3 DNA: TGCGCCAGCAGCCGCATGCTGGGGGATCGTATTTACTATGGCTACACCTTC

D gene: TRBD1
clone size: -
J gene: TRBJ2-5
V gene: TRBV4-1
CDR3 protein: CASSQEDRGGETQYF
CDR3 DNA: TGCGCCAGCAGCCAGGAAGACAGGGGGGGAGAGACCCAGTACTTC

D gene: TRBD2
clone size: -
J gene: TRBJ2-3
V gene: TRBV11-3
CDR3 protein: CASSLGGPTSGLDTQYF
CDR3 DNA: TGTGCCAGCAGCCTAGGGGGCCCGACTAGCGGGCTAGATACGCAGTATTTT

D gene: -
clone size: few
J gene: TRBJ2-7
V gene: TRBV20-1
CDR3 protein: CSARIRVLGEQYF
CDR3 DNA: TGCAGTGCTAGGATCCGGGTTCTGGGCGAGCAGTACTTC

D gene: TRBD1
clone size: -
J gene: TRBJ1-5
V gene: TRBV7-2
CDR3 protein: CASSSNRGGSTRDQPQHF
CDR3 DNA: TGTGCCAGCAGCTCGAACAGGGGGGGTTCGACGCGGGATCAGCCCCAGCATTTT

D gene: -
clone size: few
J gene: TRBJ2-4
V gene: TRBV6-1
CDR3 protein: CASSEILLSGNIQYF
CDR3 DNA: TGTGCCAGCAGTGAAATTCTGTTGAGCGGGAACATTCAGTACTTC